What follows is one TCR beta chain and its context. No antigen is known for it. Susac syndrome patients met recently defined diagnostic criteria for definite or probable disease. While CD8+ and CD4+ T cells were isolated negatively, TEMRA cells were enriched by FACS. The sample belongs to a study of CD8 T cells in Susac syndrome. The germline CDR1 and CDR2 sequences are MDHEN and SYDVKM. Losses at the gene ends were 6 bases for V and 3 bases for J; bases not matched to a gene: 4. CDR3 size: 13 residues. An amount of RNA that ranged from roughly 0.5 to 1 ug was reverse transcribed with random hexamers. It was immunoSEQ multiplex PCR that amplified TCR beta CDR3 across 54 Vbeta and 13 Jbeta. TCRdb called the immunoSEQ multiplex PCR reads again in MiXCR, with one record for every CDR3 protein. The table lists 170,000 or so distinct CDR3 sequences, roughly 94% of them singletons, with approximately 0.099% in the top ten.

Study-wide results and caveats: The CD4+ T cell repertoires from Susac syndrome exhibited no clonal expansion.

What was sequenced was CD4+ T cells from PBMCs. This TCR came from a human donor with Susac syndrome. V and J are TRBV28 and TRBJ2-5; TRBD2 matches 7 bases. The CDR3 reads CASRGGVEETQYF. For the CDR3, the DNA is TGTGCCAGCAGGGGGGGGGTGGAAGAGACCCAGTACTTC.